The 10 T cell receptor beta chains given below trace back to one sample, sequenced in a study of PD-L1 blockade in urothelial cancer. Sequencing used immunoSEQ multiplex PCR; TCRdb keeps in-frame clones, though not all of them. The sample lists approximately 94,000 clones; about nine tenths were seen once. The time point here: pretreatment peripheral blood. Material: PBMCs, obtained around atezolizumab (anti-PD-L1) treatment. All receptors come from a man aged 55-75 years with urothelial cancer.

The V gene is TRBV6-5, the J gene TRBJ2-7; the D gene is possibly TRBD2 (5 bases). Germline assignment: CDR1 MNHEY and CDR2 SVGAGI. The CDR3 extends over 10 amino acids. V dropped 8 bases and J dropped 7 bases, with 9 bases sitting between them. The DNA for the CDR3 is TGTGCCAGCGGGGAGTTGGAGCAGTACTTC. It yields the protein CASGELEQYF.

This clone was detected a few times. The chain uses TRBV10-3 and TRBJ2-2; 10 bases are shared with TRBD1. J lost 5 bases, V lost 11 bases, and 11 bases had no gene match. In germline, CDR1 is ENHRY, CDR2 SYGVKD. This CDR3 is 15 amino acids long. The CDR3 nucleotides are TGTGCCGCCTCCCGAGACAGGGGGCAAACCGGGGAGCTGTTTTTT. This sequence encodes CAASRDRGQTGELFF.

The J gene is TRBJ1-2, the V gene TRBV25-1, with TRBD1 matching 8 bases. Germline CDR1 and CDR2: MGHDK and SYGVNS. The CDR3 spans 14 residues. The junction had 11 bases not matched to a gene; V was cut back by 9 bases and J by 5 bases. Written as DNA, the CDR3 is TGTGCCAGGTTGGGACAGGTGGGATGGTATGGCTACACCTTC. This codes for CARLGQVGWYGYTF.

The chain carries TRBV30 and TRBJ2-1, with D perhaps matching TRBD2 (6 bases). In germline, CDR1 is GTSNPN, CDR2 SVGIG (reference sequence). Trimming cost V 3 bases and J 4 bases, with 25 bases left between them. The CDR3 covers 18 residues. The chain's CDR3 is CAWSHRGEAGGIYNEQFF. The CDR3 DNA follows: TGTGCCTGGAGCCACCGGGGCGAAGCTGGAGGGATATACAATGAGCAGTTCTTC.

The chain combines TRBV27 with TRBJ2-7; 10 positions match TRBD1. Germline CDR1 reads MNHEY; CDR2 reads SMNVEV (reference sequence). With 5 bases clipped from V and 2 bases from J, the junction kept 6 bases outside the gene matches. The CDR3 is made up of 15 amino acids. CDR3 in DNA: TGTGCCAGCAGTCCCGACAGGGGGCGGGCCTACGAGCAGTACTTC. It yields the protein CASSPDRGRAYEQYF.

The rearrangement joins TRBV18 to TRBJ1-4, with TRBD1 matching over 9 bases. Germline V gene data show CDR1 as KGHSH and CDR2 as LQKENI. After removal of 5 bases from V and 7 bases from J, the junction contained 11 bases not matched to a gene. The CDR3 has 16 amino acids. The CDR3 here is CASSSNTGGEGEKLFF. CDR3 DNA sequence: TGTGCCAGCTCATCAAATACAGGGGGCGAGGGTGAAAAACTGTTTTTT.

CDR3 residues: CASSSTPRRETQYF. CDR3 nucleotide sequence: TGTGCCAGCAGTTCGACGCCCCGGCGGGAGACCCAGTACTTC. This sequence joins TRBV28 and TRBJ2-5; D call uncertain. Germline V gives CDR1 MDHEN, CDR2 SYDVKM. V gave up 4 bases and J gave up 5 bases, with 14 bases separating them. The CDR3 spans 14 residues.

J is TRBJ1-1 and V is TRBV28; D gene uncertain. Germline CDR1 reads MDHEN; CDR2 reads SYDVKM. The CDR3 has 13 residues. Trimming stripped 3 bases from V and 10 bases from J, with 15 bases between. The CDR3 here is CASSLSSRGLAFF. As DNA, the CDR3 is TGTGCCAGCAGTTTGTCGAGTCGCGGGCTAGCTTTCTTT.

The genes are TRBV28 and TRBJ1-3; 8 bases line up with TRBD1. The CDR3 sequence is 15 residues long. V was pared by 5 bases and J by 2 bases, with 5 bases of the junction left unmatched. Germline CDR1 is MDHEN and CDR2 is SYDVKM. CDR3 nucleotides: TGTGCCAGCAGTCCGCCGACAGGGGCTGGAAACACCATATATTTT. Its protein is CASSPPTGAGNTIYF.

The CDR3 here is CACGLAGGGEQFF. CDR3 DNA: TGTGCCTGCGGACTAGCGGGAGGGGGTGAGCAGTTCTTC. V and J are TRBV5-5 and TRBJ2-1; TRBD2 agrees at 15 bases. The trim removed 10 bases at V and 9 bases at J, leaving 5 bases unmatched. There are 13 residues in the CDR3. Germline CDR1 is SGHKS and CDR2 is YYEKEE (reference sequence).